This is a list of T cell receptor beta chains from one sample in a study of cytomegalovirus exposure and HLA in healthy donors. Using immunoSEQ multiplex PCR, the repertoire was profiled, and TCRdb retains in-frame clones only, with some absent. The sample records about 120,000 clones, 74% being singletons. Sequences were obtained from PBMCs. The receptors were sampled from a woman aged 45-65 years in good health and CMV-seropositive. The CDR3 runs from the conserved cysteine through the conserved F or W. Each record gives: J gene, V gene, clone size, CDR3 protein. The size entry is marked missing in some rows and otherwise reads once, few, many or a size class.

j_call: TRBJ2-7
v_call: TRBV11-2
clone_size: few
cdr3_aa: CASSSGLAERPYEQYF

j_call: TRBJ2-7
v_call: TRBV7-2
clone_size: once
cdr3_aa: CASSFLQGNSYEQYF

j_call: TRBJ1-2
v_call: TRBV7-2
clone_size: NA
cdr3_aa: CASSVTGSQGYGYTF

j_call: TRBJ1-1
v_call: TRBV7-2
clone_size: NA
cdr3_aa: CASSFLGGEAFF

j_call: TRBJ2-7
v_call: TRBV4-3
clone_size: NA
cdr3_aa: CASSPLTGSYEQYF

j_call: TRBJ2-7
v_call: TRBV27
clone_size: few
cdr3_aa: CASSARLAGGPAEQYF

j_call: TRBJ1-1
v_call: TRBV19
clone_size: NA
cdr3_aa: CASSHRYPNTEAFF

j_call: TRBJ2-1
v_call: TRBV18
clone_size: NA
cdr3_aa: CASSPGLAGGLGNEQFF

j_call: TRBJ1-4
v_call: TRBV2
clone_size: NA
cdr3_aa: CASSDPGVGHEKLFF

j_call: TRBJ2-5
v_call: TRBV5-1
clone_size: NA
cdr3_aa: CASSAEETQYF

j_call: TRBJ2-2
v_call: TRBV10-3
clone_size: NA
cdr3_aa: CAISELRSPGELFF

j_call: TRBJ1-5
v_call: TRBV19
clone_size: once
cdr3_aa: CASSISPWGGSNQPQHF

j_call: TRBJ2-7
v_call: TRBV28
clone_size: NA
cdr3_aa: CASSAIGTSGRYEQYF

j_call: TRBJ1-1
v_call: TRBV23-1
clone_size: NA
cdr3_aa: CASSHPIAETSGTEAFF

j_call: TRBJ2-2
v_call: TRBV5-1
clone_size: NA
cdr3_aa: CASHDGLAMNTGELFF

j_call: TRBJ2-2
v_call: TRBV27
clone_size: NA
cdr3_aa: CASTFRLLTGGAGGELFF

j_call: TRBJ2-3
v_call: TRBV27
clone_size: NA
cdr3_aa: CASRRTSGTTDTQYF